A selection of T cell receptor beta chains follows, all from one sample in a study of cytomegalovirus exposure and HLA in healthy donors. Sequencing used immunoSEQ multiplex PCR; TCRdb keeps in-frame clones, though not all of them. The sample comprises 170,000 or so clones, about 77% of which are singletons, and 2% to 2.5% rests with the top ten. The sample was PBMCs. The origin of the receptors is a man aged 55-75 years in good health and CMV-seronegative. CDR3s include the opening cysteine and the closing phenylalanine or tryptophan. The order of the fields is V gene, clone size, J gene, D gene, CDR3 protein, CDR3 DNA. The D gene is left open where the match is weak. Clone size, where shown, is once, few, many, or a class for clones that have expanded.

TRBV6-5	NA	TRBJ2-7	TRBD1	CASSMDRSTYEQYF	TGTGCCAGCAGCATGGACAGGAGCACCTACGAGCAGTACTTC
TRBV28	NA	TRBJ1-3	TRBD1	CASSPPGTGGNTIYF	TGTGCCAGCAGTCCTCCTGGGACAGGGGGAAACACCATATATTTT
TRBV28	NA	TRBJ1-1	NA	CASINSSLSTEAFF	TGTGCCAGCATTAACAGCTCCCTGAGCACTGAAGCTTTCTTT
TRBV11-2	NA	TRBJ2-7	TRBD1	CASLQGANEQYF	TGTGCCAGCCTACAGGGGGCCAACGAGCAGTACTTC
TRBV5-4	NA	TRBJ2-3	NA	CALGGRVTDTQYF	TGTGCCCTGGGGGGTAGGGTCACAGATACGCAGTATTTT
TRBV29-1	once	TRBJ2-4	NA	CSVAGRPGAGAKNIQYF	TGCAGCGTTGCCGGCCGCCCGGGTGCCGGAGCCAAAAACATTCAGTACTTC
TRBV11-2	NA	TRBJ1-3	NA	CASSLDVARISGNTIYF	TGTGCCAGCAGCTTAGATGTAGCCCGAATCTCTGGAAACACCATATATTTT
TRBV4-2	NA	TRBJ2-3	NA	CASSQVIGTASRTDTQYF	TGTGCCAGCAGCCAAGTAATTGGTACAGCCAGTCGCACAGATACGCAGTATTTT
TRBV11-3	NA	TRBJ2-2	NA	CASSLVGAGELFF	TGTGCCAGCAGCTTAGTAGGAGCCGGGGAGCTGTTTTTT
TRBV5-4	NA	TRBJ1-2	NA	CASSLDTGDYGYTF	TGTGCCAGCAGCTTGGATACAGGAGACTATGGCTACACCTTC
TRBV5-8	NA	TRBJ1-1	NA	CASSLAVNTEAFF	TGTGCCAGCAGCCTGGCAGTGAACACTGAAGCTTTCTTT
TRBV30	NA	TRBJ1-4	TRBD1	CAWSTDRGEKLFF	TGTGCCTGGAGCACGGACAGGGGTGAAAAACTGTTTTTT
TRBV28	NA	TRBJ1-5	TRBD1	CASSGTGGGQPQHF	TGTGCCAGCAGTGGTACAGGGGGCGGTCAGCCCCAGCATTTT
TRBV18	NA	TRBJ1-1	NA	CASSRDMMNTEAFF	TGTGCCAGCTCACGAGATATGATGAACACTGAAGCTTTCTTT
TRBV19	NA	TRBJ1-2	NA	CASSIGRDYELYGYTF	TGTGCCAGTAGTATCGGCCGGGACTACGAGCTGTATGGCTACACCTTC
TRBV27	NA	TRBJ2-7	NA	CASSLNGGGQYF	TGTGCCAGCAGTTTGAATGGGGGCGGGCAGTACTTC
TRBV28	NA	TRBJ1-2	NA	CASSPPSGVGYTF	TGTGCCAGCAGTCCACCTTCGGGGGTAGGCTACACCTTC
TRBV28	NA	TRBJ2-7	TRBD2	CASTSGGPYEQYF	TGTGCCAGCACGAGCGGGGGACCCTACGAGCAGTACTTC
TRBV14	NA	TRBJ2-7	TRBD2	CASSQWAGGHEQYF	TGTGCCAGCAGCCAGTGGGCGGGAGGCCACGAGCAGTACTTC
TRBV6-1	NA	TRBJ2-1	TRBD2	CASRVAGGLNNEQFF	TGTGCCAGCAGAGTAGCGGGGGGGCTGAACAATGAGCAGTTCTTC
TRBV15	NA	TRBJ1-6	TRBD1	CATQAGQGAGPLNF	TGTGCCACCCAGGCGGGACAGGGGGCGGGGCCCCTCAACTTT
TRBV21-1	few	TRBJ1-4	NA	CASSNSKQGRTEKLFF	TGTGCCAGCAGCAATTCTAAACAGGGACGGACTGAAAAACTGTTTTTT
TRBV14	NA	TRBJ2-2	TRBD2	CASSQERLAGVVGELFF	TGTGCCAGCAGCCAAGAGAGACTAGCGGGGGTCGTCGGGGAGCTGTTTTTT
TRBV2	NA	TRBJ1-2	NA	CASSAEALVGYTF	TGTGCCAGCAGTGCGGAGGCCCTGGTGGGCTACACCTTC
TRBV19	once	TRBJ2-1	NA	CASSIEGESTNNEQFF	TGTGCCAGTAGTATAGAAGGCGAATCAACTAACAATGAGCAGTTCTTC
TRBV14	few	TRBJ2-2	NA	CASSQWAINTGELFF	TGTGCCAGCAGCCAGTGGGCCATCAACACCGGGGAGCTGTTTTTT
TRBV5-1	few	TRBJ1-1	NA	CASSFSLNTEAFF	TGCGCCAGCAGCTTTTCTCTGAACACTGAAGCTTTCTTT
TRBV5-4	NA	TRBJ2-7	NA	CASSLSGSSYEQYF	TGTGCCAGCAGCTTGTCGGGGAGCTCCTACGAGCAGTACTTC
TRBV5-1	NA	TRBJ2-6	NA	CASSLYSGANVLTF	TGCGCCAGCAGCTTATACTCTGGGGCCAACGTCCTGACTTTC
TRBV19	NA	TRBJ2-7	NA	CASSIDWTESYEQYF	TGTGCCAGTAGTATAGATTGGACAGAGAGCTACGAGCAGTACTTC
TRBV9	few	TRBJ2-3	NA	CASSVDRGGGFGTDTQYF	TGTGCCAGCAGCGTAGATCGGGGAGGGGGTTTTGGCACAGATACGCAGTATTTT
TRBV5-4	NA	TRBJ2-7	TRBD2	CASSLGAGNSYEQYF	TGTGCCAGCAGCTTAGGAGCGGGGAACTCCTACGAGCAGTACTTC
TRBV28	NA	TRBJ2-1	NA	CASSLRSSARNEQFF	TGTGCCAGCAGTTTGCGGAGTAGCGCACGCAATGAGCAGTTCTTC
TRBV18	NA	TRBJ2-5	NA	CASSPAQETQYF	TGTGCCAGCTCACCCGCTCAGGAGACCCAGTACTTC
TRBV27	once	TRBJ1-4	NA	CASSPVRAPNEKLFF	TGTGCCAGCAGTCCCGTGAGGGCACCTAATGAAAAACTGTTTTTT
TRBV5-1	NA	TRBJ2-1	NA	CASGTGPSSYNEQFF	TGCGCCAGCGGTACAGGGCCTTCCTCCTACAATGAGCAGTTCTTC
TRBV5-4	many	TRBJ2-7	TRBD1	CASRNGQGTYEQYF	TGTGCCAGCAGAAATGGACAGGGAACCTACGAGCAGTACTTC
TRBV19	NA	TRBJ1-1	TRBD1	CASSTYGTDEAFF	TGTGCCAGTAGTACGTACGGGACAGATGAAGCTTTCTTT
TRBV29-1	few	TRBJ2-7	NA	CSVVDAGNVDEQYF	TGCAGCGTTGTAGACGCAGGGAATGTTGACGAGCAGTACTTC
TRBV7-8	NA	TRBJ1-2	NA	CASSLTGDGGYTF	TGTGCCAGCAGCCTCACGGGGGACGGAGGCTACACCTTC
TRBV7-3	once	TRBJ2-7	TRBD2	CASSLFASGNYEQYF	TGTGCCAGCAGCTTATTCGCTAGCGGGAACTACGAGCAGTACTTC
TRBV5-1	NA	TRBJ2-7	TRBD2	CASSLADRTSDYEQYF	TGCGCCAGCAGCTTGGCCGATCGGACTAGCGACTACGAGCAGTACTTC
TRBV5-5	NA	TRBJ2-7	TRBD1	CASSLYTGGSYEQYF	TGTGCCAGCAGCTTGTACACAGGGGGCTCCTACGAGCAGTACTTC
TRBV6-5	NA	TRBJ1-3	NA	CASSYHPTGGNTIYF	TGTGCCAGCAGTTACCATCCGACAGGCGGAAACACCATATATTTT
TRBV11-2	NA	TRBJ2-1	TRBD2	CASSLRPSGYNEQFF	TGTGCCAGCAGCTTACGGCCTAGCGGATACAATGAGCAGTTCTTC
TRBV2	NA	TRBJ2-7	TRBD1	CASSEADRGRRYF	TGTGCCAGCAGTGAAGCGGACAGGGGGCGCAGGTACTTC